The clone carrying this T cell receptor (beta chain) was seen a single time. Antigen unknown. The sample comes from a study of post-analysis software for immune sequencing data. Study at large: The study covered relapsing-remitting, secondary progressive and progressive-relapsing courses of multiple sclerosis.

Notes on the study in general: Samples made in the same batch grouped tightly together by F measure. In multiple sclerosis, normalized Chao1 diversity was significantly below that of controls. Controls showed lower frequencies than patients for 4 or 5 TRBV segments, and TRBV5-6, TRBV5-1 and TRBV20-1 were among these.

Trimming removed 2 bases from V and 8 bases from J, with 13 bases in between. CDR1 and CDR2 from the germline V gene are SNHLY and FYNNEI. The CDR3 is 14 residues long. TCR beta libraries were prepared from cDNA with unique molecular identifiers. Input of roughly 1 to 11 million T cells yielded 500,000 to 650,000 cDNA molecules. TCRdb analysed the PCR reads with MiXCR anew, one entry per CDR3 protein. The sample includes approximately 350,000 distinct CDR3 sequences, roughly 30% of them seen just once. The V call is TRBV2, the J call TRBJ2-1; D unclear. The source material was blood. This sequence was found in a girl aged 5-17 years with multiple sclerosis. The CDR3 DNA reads TGTGCCAGCAGTGAATTGACGGGCTCGGATGAGCAGTTCTTC. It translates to CASSELTGSDEQFF.